Shown below are 11 T cell receptor beta chains from a single sample sequenced in a study of regulatory T cells in long-lasting Graves disease. Building of the TCR beta libraries involved iRepertoire HTBI primers and Arm-PCR of CDR3 regions. Via MiXCR, TCRdb re-called the multiplex PCR reads, giving one row per CDR3 protein. The table records approximately 400,000 distinct CDR3 sequences, roughly 25% of them present only once. Time point of the sample: persistent/refractory GD, antithyroid drugs over 5 years with positive TRAb. RNA extracted from PBMCs served as the sequencing template. The specimen was peripheral blood mononuclear cells (PBMCs), collected when the disease was refractory, from a patient treated with antithyroid drugs. Source of these receptors: a woman aged 40 to 50 with Graves disease.

The V and J genes are TRBV19 and TRBJ1-6; possible D gene TRBD1, 5 bases. Trimming pared 7 bases from V and 10 bases from J, leaving 20 bases between. The germline CDR1 and CDR2 sequences are LNHDA and SQIVND (reference sequence). This CDR3 has 15 amino acids. CDR3 region: CASTWSGAKVSPLHF. CDR3 DNA: TGTGCCAGTACTTGGAGCGGGGCCAAGGTGTCACCCCTCCACTTT.

This chain uses TRBV20-1 with TRBJ2-4; the match to TRBD2 covers 9 bases. Germline V gives CDR1 DFQATT, CDR2 SNEGSKA (reference sequence). Trimming at V came to 3 bases and at J to 1 base, leaving 10 bases not matched to a gene. This CDR3 region has 17 residues. The chain's CDR3 is CSARTSGVLRAKNIQYF. The DNA for the CDR3 is TGCAGTGCTAGGACTAGCGGAGTCCTAAGGGCCAAAAACATTCAGTACTTC.

This clonotype was seen repeatedly, ten times or more. The chain recombines TRBV13 with TRBJ2-5; tentatively, D is TRBD2 (5 bases). Per the germline V gene, CDR1 is PRHDT and CDR2 is FYEKMQ (reference sequence). The CDR3 length is 13 residues. Trimming cost V 5 bases and J 4 bases, with 11 bases left between them. The CDR3 DNA reads as TGTGCCAGCAGCGTCCGAGGGAGAGAGACCCAGTACTTC. It translates to CASSVRGRETQYF.

The rearrangement joins TRBV28 to TRBJ2-1; 10 nucleotides match TRBD1. CDR1 MDHEN and CDR2 SYDVKM come from the germline V gene. This CDR3 is built from 16 residues. Trimming cost V 5 bases and J 5 bases; bases outside gene matches: 9. CDR3: CASSPSAGTGDNEQFF. CDR3 in DNA: TGTGCCAGCAGTCCTAGTGCCGGGACAGGGGACAATGAGCAGTTCTTC.

The chain couples TRBV9 to TRBJ2-2; 10 positions match TRBD1. V lost 3 bases, J lost 7 bases, and 6 bases stayed unmatched. This CDR3 has 15 residues. CDR1 and CDR2 (germline): SGDLS, YYNGEE. Here the CDR3 DNA reads TGTGCCAGCAGCGCTGACAGGGGGCAGGGCGGGGAGCTGTTTTTT. The encoded protein is CASSADRGQGGELFF.

This clonotype showed up many times. This chain links TRBV27 with TRBJ2-7, with TRBD1 matching 8 bases. Trimming cost V 7 bases and J 6 bases; bases outside gene matches: 11. Germline V lookup: CDR1 MNHEY, CDR2 SMNVEV (reference sequence). CDR3 length: 14 amino acids. DNA of the CDR3: TGTGCCAGCAAAAGCCTGGACAGGGTTTCCGAGCAGTACTTC. Amino acids: CASKSLDRVSEQYF.

This clonotype was seen at least ten times. The chain has TRBV29-1 and TRBJ1-2; the D gene is possibly TRBD1 (5 bases). The germline V and J ends were trimmed by 5 bases and 2 bases, with 9 bases remaining between them. The CDR3 consists of 12 residues. Germline loops: CDR1 SQVTM, CDR2 ANQGSEA. This CDR3 reads CSVTGTNYGYTF. CDR3 nucleotides: TGCAGCGTTACGGGGACCAACTATGGCTACACCTTC.

The chain employs TRBV14 and TRBJ2-1; D remains unclear. The V gene lost 5 bases and the J gene lost 6 bases, with 5 bases spanning the gap. Per germline, CDR1 SGHDN and CDR2 FVKESK. The CDR3 has 11 amino acids. Here the CDR3 reads CASSRRNEQFF. The CDR3 DNA reads as TGTGCCAGCAGCAGACGCAATGAGCAGTTCTTC.

As to this clonotype: A much larger clonotype is one base distant, so this may be a read error. The gene calls are TRBV10-1 and TRBJ2-2; tentatively, D is TRBD1 (5 bases). Looked up from germline, CDR1 is WNHNN and CDR2 is SYGVQD (reference sequence). Trimming took off 4 bases at V and 6 bases at J, with 9 bases between the two ends. The CDR3 spans 13 residues. In DNA, the CDR3 is TGCGCCAGCAGTGCTAACAGGTCCGGGGAGCTGTTTTTT. Residues: CASSANRSGELFF.

This clonotype was found a few times. J is TRBJ2-2 and V is TRBV29-1, with 8 bases fitting TRBD2. This CDR3 is 14 amino acids long. V was pared by 6 bases and J by 1 base, with 4 bases of the junction left unmatched. Germline loops: CDR1 SQVTM, CDR2 ANQGSEA. CDR3 nucleotides: TGCAGCGTCCCGGGACTAGGGAACACCGGGGAGCTGTTTTTT. This codes for CSVPGLGNTGELFF.

This clonotype was counted many times. The CDR3, as DNA: TGTGCCAGCAGTTTATTCCGGTATGGCTACACCTTC. Amino acid sequence: CASSLFRYGYTF. The chain recombines TRBV28 with TRBJ1-2; D unclear. V lost 1 base and J lost 5, with 5 bases in between. The germline V gene encodes CDR1 MDHEN and CDR2 SYDVKM. This CDR3 has 12 amino acids.